This entry lists 18 T cell receptor beta chains sequenced from one sample in a study of shared clonotypes between healthy human individuals. Repertoires were generated with immunoSEQ multiplex PCR, while TCRdb's copy carries only in-frame clones and drops some. This sample has under 300,000 clones, with 60% to 70% found just once. The sequencing sample was made of memory CD4+ T cells sorted from blood. The subset denotes: CD45RA-negative fraction. Receptor source: a young man in good health.

The J gene is TRBJ2-7, the V gene TRBV5-1, with a possible D match to TRBD1 (6 bases). This CDR3 spans 13 amino acids. V was clipped by 5 bases and J by 5 bases, with 14 bases between them. Germline V gives CDR1 SGHRS, CDR2 YFSETQ. The CDR3 loop is CASSLQGSNEQYF. The DNA of the CDR3 is TGCGCCAGCAGTTTACAGGGTTCCAACGAGCAGTACTTC. Using reference TRBV5-1 and TRBJ2-7 for the parts outside the CDR3, the full variable domain is KAGVTQTPRYLIKTRGQQVTLSCSPISGHRSVSWYQQTPGQGLQFLFEYFSETQRNKGNFPGRFSGRQFSNSRSEMNVSTLELGDSALYLCASSLQGSNEQYFGPGTRLTVT.

The genes are TRBV29-1 and TRBJ1-1; TRBD1 is a possible D gene (5 bases). Germline lookup yields CDR1 SQVTM and CDR2 ANQGSEA. Trimming removed 7 bases at V and 1 base at J, with 13 bases between. The CDR3 totals 13 residues. The CDR3 spells CSGSEGSNTEAFF. DNA of the CDR3: TGCAGCGGAAGCGAGGGGTCGAACACTGAAGCTTTCTTT.

In this sample, this clone turned up a few times. Different DNA sequences within this sample yield the same CDR3. The V and J genes are TRBV28 and TRBJ2-7; weak D call: TRBD1 (5 bases). Trimming took 5 bases from V and 4 from J, leaving 9 bases between them. CDR1 is MDHEN, CDR2 SYDVKM, per germline. CDR3 length: 12 amino acids. The chain's CDR3 is CASSQGSYEQYF. The DNA for the CDR3 is TGTGCCAGCAGTCAGGGTTCGTACGAGCAGTACTTC.

This chain links TRBV2 with TRBJ2-7; 12 positions match TRBD2. Germline CDR1 and CDR2: SNHLY and FYNNEI. This CDR3 has 18 residues. V trimming: 1 base; J trimming: 0 bases; junction bases outside the gene matches: 7. CDR3 bases: TGTGCCAGCAGTGAAGGGGGGCTAGCGGGGGGGAACTCCTACGAGCAGTACTTC. It codes for CASSEGGLAGGNSYEQYF.

The chain employs TRBV6-6 and TRBJ2-7; 7 bases fit TRBD1. The ends lost 6 bases at V and 2 bases at J; junction bases unmatched: 7. The CDR3 spans 14 residues. The germline V gene has CDR1 MNHNY and CDR2 SVGAGI (reference sequence). The CDR3, as DNA: TGTGCCAGCAGGGGCAGCAGGGGGACCTACGAGCAGTACTTC. Translated: CASRGSRGTYEQYF.

The rearrangement uses TRBV19 and TRBJ2-6, with TRBD1 matching over 7 bases. The V gene end was trimmed by 10 bases and the J gene end by 0 bases; junction bases not matched to a gene: 12. This CDR3 has 17 residues. CDR1 LNHDA and CDR2 SQIVND come from the germline V gene (reference sequence). The CDR3 region has the DNA TGTGCCACTAGCCCCCGACAGGGCTTCTCTGGGGCCAACGTCCTGACTTTC. Translated: CATSPRQGFSGANVLTF.

With respect to this clone: In the same sample, other DNA sequences code for this CDR3. V gene TRBV6-5 combines with J gene TRBJ1-5; D uncertain. Germline V lookup: CDR1 MNHEY, CDR2 SVGAGI. This CDR3 region has 14 residues. Between the trimmed V and J ends, which lost 0 bases and 4 bases, there was a span of 7 bases. Here the CDR3 DNA reads TGTGCCAGCAGTTACTCGCTGGGGAATCAGCCCCAGCATTTT. Translating it yields CASSYSLGNQPQHF.

The count of this clone is one. CDR3 nucleotide sequence: TGCGCCAGCAGCCGAGGGACAGGGGGTATCTACGAGCAGTACTTC. Translated: CASSRGTGGIYEQYF. This chain connects TRBV4-3 to TRBJ2-7; the match to TRBD1 covers 11 bases. CDR1 is LGHNA, CDR2 YSLEER, per germline. With V trimmed by 4 bases and J by 3 bases, 5 bases remained unmatched. The CDR3 is 15 residues long.

J is TRBJ1-3 and V is TRBV25-1; D remains unclear. Germline CDR1 reads MGHDK; CDR2 reads SYGVNS. The CDR3 is 14 residues long. V gave up 5 bases and J gave up 0 bases, with 8 bases separating them. The CDR3 loop reads CASSSYGSGNTIYF. The CDR3, as DNA: TGTGCCAGCAGTTCCTACGGCTCTGGAAACACCATATATTTT.

The rearrangement joins TRBV7-2 to TRBJ2-2; D possibly corresponds to TRBD2 (7 bases). This CDR3 has 16 residues. The germline CDR1 and CDR2 sequences are SGHTA and FQGNSA. The V end lost 5 bases, the J end lost 2 bases, and 15 bases lay between the germline ends. The DNA of the CDR3 is TGTGCCAGCAGCCTTAGCGCGGGGGCTAACACCGGGGAGCTGTTTTTT. Translated, it gives CASSLSAGANTGELFF. Full variable domain (missing parts from reference TRBV7-2 and TRBJ2-2): GAGVSQSPSNKVTEKGKDVELRCDPISGHTALYWYRQSLGQGLEFLIYFQGNSAPDKSGLPSDRFSAERTGGSVSTLTIQRTQQEDSAVYLCASSLSAGANTGELFFGEGSRLTVL.

In its sample, this clone was seen once. The rearrangement joins TRBV6-5 to TRBJ1-2; 9 nucleotides agree with TRBD1. The CDR3 consists of 13 residues. Germline V gives CDR1 MNHEY, CDR2 SVGAGI. The junction had 1 base not matched to a gene; V was cut back by 4 bases and J by 4 bases. The CDR3 DNA reads TGTGCCAGCAGTTCGGGACAGGGCTATGGCTACACCTTC. Its translation: CASSSGQGYGYTF.

The chain joins TRBV5-1 to TRBJ2-7; D remains unclear. Trimming left V 3 bases short and J 3 bases short, with 16 bases between. CDR1 is SGHRS and CDR2 is YFSETQ in the germline V gene. The CDR3 extends over 15 amino acids. Here the CDR3 DNA reads TGCGCCAGCAGCTGGCCCCGGCAGGATCACTACGAGCAGTACTTC. Its translation is CASSWPRQDHYEQYF. Looking up the rest from reference TRBV5-1 and TRBJ2-7 gives the full variable domain: KAGVTQTPRYLIKTRGQQVTLSCSPISGHRSVSWYQQTPGQGLQFLFEYFSETQRNKGNFPGRFSGRQFSNSRSEMNVSTLELGDSALYLCASSWPRQDHYEQYFGPGTRLTVT.

V usage is TRBV2 and J usage is TRBJ1-2, with no clear D. Germline V lookup: CDR1 SNHLY, CDR2 FYNNEI. This CDR3 has 12 amino acids. The germline V and J ends were trimmed by 10 bases and 12 bases, with 21 bases remaining between them. In DNA form, the CDR3 reads TGTGCCACCTCCCTATCGGACGGCTCCCACACCTTC. It is translated as CATSLSDGSHTF.

The J gene is TRBJ1-4, the V gene TRBV7-8; the D is unclear. Between the trimmed V and J ends, which lost 4 bases and 3 bases, there was a span of 12 bases. The CDR3 spans 15 residues. CDR1 is SGHVS, CDR2 FQNEAQ, per germline. The CDR3 reads CASSSHSGANEKLFF. The CDR3 nucleotides are TGTGCCAGCAGCTCCCATTCAGGAGCTAATGAAAAACTGTTTTTT.

On this clone itself: This same CDR3 is encoded by further DNA sequences in the sample. The chain couples TRBV6-1 to TRBJ1-2, with D unresolved. V lost 2 bases to trimming and J lost 2 bases, with 6 bases between them. CDR1 and CDR2 (germline): MNHNS, SASEGT. The CDR3 is 13 amino acids. The CDR3 region is CASSETQNYGYTF. CDR3 in DNA: TGTGCCAGCAGTGAAACGCAAAACTATGGCTACACCTTC.

This chain uses TRBV7-2 with TRBJ2-2; the match to TRBD2 covers 11 bases. V was clipped by 2 bases and J by 6 bases; unmatched bases: 2. Germline V gives CDR1 SGHTA, CDR2 FQGNSA. The CDR3 is made up of 15 amino acids. The CDR3 sequence: CASSLSSGRSGELFF. Written as DNA, the CDR3 is TGTGCCAGCAGCTTATCTAGCGGGAGGTCCGGGGAGCTGTTTTTT.

This clone was detected only a few times. The rearrangement links TRBV25-1 to TRBJ1-5, with unresolved D. Per germline, CDR1 MGHDK and CDR2 SYGVNS. The V and J ends lost 3 bases and 7 bases respectively, with 7 bases between them. This CDR3 is built from 12 residues. The chain's CDR3 is CASSDGRQPQHF. In DNA, the CDR3 is TGTGCCAGCAGTGATGGCCGGCAGCCCCAGCATTTT. Full variable domain (rest looked up from reference TRBV25-1 and TRBJ1-5): EADIYQTPRYLVIGTGKKITLECSQTMGHDKMYWYQQDPGMELHLIHYSYGVNSTEKGDLSSESTVSRIRTEHFPLTLESARPSHTSQYLCASSDGRQPQHFGDGTRLSIL.

The V and J genes are TRBV5-5 and TRBJ1-3; D call uncertain. The length of the CDR3 is 14 residues. V was cut by 2 bases and J by 0 bases, with 6 bases left in between. Germline V CDR1 and CDR2: SGHKS, YYEKEE (reference sequence). The CDR3 region is CASSLGPSGNTIYF. CDR3 DNA: TGTGCCAGCAGCTTAGGGCCCTCTGGAAACACCATATATTTT.